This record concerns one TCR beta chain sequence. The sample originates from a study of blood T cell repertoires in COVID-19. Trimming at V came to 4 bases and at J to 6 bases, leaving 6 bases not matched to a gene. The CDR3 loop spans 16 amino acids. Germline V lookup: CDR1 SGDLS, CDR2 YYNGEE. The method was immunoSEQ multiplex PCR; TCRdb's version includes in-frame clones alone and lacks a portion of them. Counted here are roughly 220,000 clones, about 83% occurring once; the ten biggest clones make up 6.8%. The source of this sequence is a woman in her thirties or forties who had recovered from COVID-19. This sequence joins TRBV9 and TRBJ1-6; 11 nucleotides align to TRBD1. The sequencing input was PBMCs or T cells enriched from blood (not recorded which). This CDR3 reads CASSPGTGGFNSPLHF. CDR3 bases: TGTGCCAGCAGCCCCGGGACAGGGGGTTTTAATTCACCCCTCCACTTT. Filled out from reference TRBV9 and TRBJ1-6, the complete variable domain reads DSGVTQTPKHLITATGQRVTLRCSPRSGDLSVYWYQQSLDQGLQFLIQYYNGEERAKGNILERFSAQQFPDLHSELNLSSLELGDSALYFCASSPGTGGFNSPLHFGNGTRLTVT.